This T cell receptor beta chain was captured by sequencing in a study of blood T cell repertoires in COVID-19. The germline V gene has CDR1 ENHRY and CDR2 SYGVKD. Trimming stripped 0 bases from V and 2 bases from J, with 5 bases between. The CDR3 extends over 14 amino acids. In assigning cohorts, the study relied on participant-reported clinical history. Authors' analysis steps: Amplified reference gene primers provided the basis for estimating nucleated cell counts. Clones were sequenced by immunoSEQ multiplex PCR, and TCRdb holds only the in-frame ones, with some missing. V and J calls and clone size come straight from that table; D and trimming were deduced from the DNA. The sample yields approximately 250,000 clones, about 87% seen once.

The chain recombines TRBV10-3 with TRBJ2-1; tentative D call: TRBD2 (5 bases). The source material was PBMCs or T cells enriched from blood (not recorded which). The receptor's source is a woman aged 40 to 50 with acute COVID-19. The CDR3 loop is CAISESLAYNEQFF. The CDR3 DNA sequence: TGTGCCATCAGTGAGTCACTAGCCTACAATGAGCAGTTCTTC.